This T cell receptor beta chain was captured by sequencing in a study of T cell responses to AZD1222 COVID-19 vaccine. Study observations and caveats: With dominance at 160-218 and 743-854, vaccine-associated CD4 TCRs spanned spike.

Comment on this clone: Antigen specificity is unknown.

Data came from immunoSEQ multiplex PCR; TCRdb stores just in-frame clones and leaves some out. The sample gives about 110,000 clones, over 80% of which show up once; over 7% is in the top ten. V was clipped by 6 bases and J by 8 bases; unmatched bases: 8. CDR1 MNHEY and CDR2 SVGAGI come from the germline V gene. The CDR3 consists of 14 residues. This material consisted of peripheral blood, taken 28 days after the second AZD1222 dose. The chain recombines TRBV6-5 with TRBJ1-3, with 9 bases identical to TRBD1. The TCR sequence derives from an adult who received the AZD1222 COVID-19 vaccine. The chain's CDR3 is CASRRPGTGHTIYF. The CDR3 DNA reads TGTGCCAGCAGGAGGCCCGGGACAGGGCACACCATATATTTT.